A single T cell receptor (beta chain) is shown here with its context. The CDR3 runs 13 residues. V shed 3 bases, J shed 6 bases, and the junction held 4 bases outside the gene matches. Germline loops: CDR1 SGHNT, CDR2 YENEEA. This entry belongs to a study of shared clonotypes between healthy human individuals. CD45RO-negative cells were positively selected for CCR7, leaving out terminally differentiated effector memory CD45RA+ cells. Genomic DNA belonging to each subset was distributed in equal measure over several immunoSEQ plates. TCRdb's copy holds only in-frame clones and misses some; the assay was immunoSEQ multiplex PCR. This sample carries about 1,900,000 clones, about 94% of them seen once, and the ten largest clones take 1% to 1.5%.

The receptor comes from a man younger than 35 in good health. Sequencing was carried out using naive CD8+ T cells sorted from blood. V is TRBV11-3 and J is TRBJ2-7, with 8 bases aligning to TRBD1. In nucleotides, the CDR3 is TGTGCCAGCAGCTTCGGGACAGGAGGCGAGCAGTACTTC. It codes for CASSFGTGGEQYF.